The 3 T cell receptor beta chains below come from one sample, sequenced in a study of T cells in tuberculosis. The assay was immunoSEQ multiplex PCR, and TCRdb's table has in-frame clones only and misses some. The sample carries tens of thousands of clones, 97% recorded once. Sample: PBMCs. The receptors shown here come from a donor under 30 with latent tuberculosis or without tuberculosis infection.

The CDR3 bases are TGTGCCAGCAGCTATACGGGGGGGAGCACAGATACGCAGTATTTT. It specifies CASSYTGGSTDTQYF. The chain combines TRBV9 with TRBJ2-3; 8 positions agree with TRBD2. Germline V gene lookup returns CDR1 SGDLS and CDR2 YYNGEE. The CDR3 has 15 residues. V shed 4 bases, J shed 0 bases, and the junction held 4 bases outside the gene matches.

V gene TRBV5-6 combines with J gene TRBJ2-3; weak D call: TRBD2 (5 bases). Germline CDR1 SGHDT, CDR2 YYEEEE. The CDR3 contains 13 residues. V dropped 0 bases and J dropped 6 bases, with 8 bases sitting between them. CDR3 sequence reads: CASSLDGGDTQYF. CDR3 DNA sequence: TGTGCCAGCAGCTTGGACGGCGGGGATACGCAGTATTTT.

In DNA form, the CDR3 reads TGTGCCAGCAGCCCGTCGGGGCAGGGGGATGAAAAACTGTTTTTT. Amino acids: CASSPSGQGDEKLFF. The chain has TRBV7-2 and TRBJ1-4; 7 nucleotides line up with TRBD1. Losses at the gene ends were 5 bases for V and 6 bases for J; bases not matched to a gene: 9. CDR1 SGHTA and CDR2 FQGNSA come from the germline V gene. This CDR3 contains 15 residues.